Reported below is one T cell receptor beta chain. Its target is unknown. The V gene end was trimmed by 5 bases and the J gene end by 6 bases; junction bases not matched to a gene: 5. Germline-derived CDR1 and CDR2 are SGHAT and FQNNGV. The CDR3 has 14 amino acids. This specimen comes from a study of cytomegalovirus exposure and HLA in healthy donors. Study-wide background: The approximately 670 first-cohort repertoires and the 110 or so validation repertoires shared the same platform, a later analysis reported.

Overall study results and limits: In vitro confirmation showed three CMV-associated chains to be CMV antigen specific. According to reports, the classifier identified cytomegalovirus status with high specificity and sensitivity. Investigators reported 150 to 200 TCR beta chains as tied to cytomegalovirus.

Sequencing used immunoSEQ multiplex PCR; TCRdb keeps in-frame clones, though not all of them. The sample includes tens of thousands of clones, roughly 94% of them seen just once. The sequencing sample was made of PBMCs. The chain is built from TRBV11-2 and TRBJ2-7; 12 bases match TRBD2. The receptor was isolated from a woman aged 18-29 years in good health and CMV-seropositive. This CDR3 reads CASSRLAGVFEQYF. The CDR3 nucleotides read TGTGCCAGCAGCCGACTAGCGGGAGTGTTCGAGCAGTACTTC.